This TCR beta chain was sequenced during a study of human CD8 memory T cell subsets. Study-wide results and limits: The Chao1 estimates suggested that precursor exhausted T cells were less diverse than stem-like memory T cells.

About this clonotype itself: Its antigen is undetermined.

CDR3 length: 15 amino acids. Germline V CDR1 and CDR2: SGHVS, FQNEAQ. Scientists made TCR beta libraries using UMI-labeled 5' RACE. TCRdb re-called the 5' RACE reads and gives one entry per CDR3 protein, without DNA. The repertoire shows 3,200 or so distinct CDR3 sequences; the top ten hold around 33%. The source of this sequence is a human donor in good health. This sequence joins TRBV7-8 and TRBJ2-7; TCRdb's D call of TRBD1 is untestable without DNA. Sequencing was carried out using CD8+ effector memory T cells (TEM) sorted from PBMCs. Subset indicated: effector memory CD8 T cells, CCR7- CD45RO+ CD95+. This CDR3 is CASSLMPGQGYEQYF. Variable domain in full (rest from reference TRBV7-8 and TRBJ2-7): GAGVSQSPRYKVAKRGQDVALRCDPISGHVSLFWYQQALGQGPEFLTYFQNEAQLDKSGLPSDRFFAERPEGSVSTLKIQRTQQEDSAVYLCASSLMPGQGYEQYFGPGTRLTVT.